This T cell receptor beta chain was obtained from a study of cytomegalovirus exposure and HLA in healthy donors. On the study more broadly: It was reported in a later analysis that the 120 validation repertoires used the same platform as the 666 first-cohort repertoires. Study results and caveats: Most TCR sequences were seen very rarely across donors, but some public TCRs occurred in many.

Comment on this clone: The antigen is undetermined.

Profiling relied on immunoSEQ multiplex PCR, and the TCRdb table lists in-frame clones only, not all of them. The repertoire has a few hundred thousand clones, just over 85% of them found once; the top ten carry 0.9% to 1.1%. The CDR3 extends over 15 amino acids. V dropped 1 base and J dropped 5; count of bases not matched to a gene: 6. From germline, CDR1 is SGHDT and CDR2 YYEEEE. Sample: PBMCs. V and J are TRBV5-6 and TRBJ2-5; 9 bases are shared with TRBD2. The sequence derives from a woman between 18 and 29 years old in good health and CMV-seronegative. The chain's CDR3 is CASSLRRGGAETQYF. The CDR3 nucleotides are TGTGCCAGCAGCTTGCGGCGGGGGGGGGCGGAGACCCAGTACTTC. Full variable domain (remainder filled in from reference TRBV5-6 and TRBJ2-5): DAGVTQSPTHLIKTRGQQVTLRCSPKSGHDTVSWYQQALGQGPQFIFQYYEEEERQRGNFPDRFSGHQFPNYSSELNVNALLLGDSALYLCASSLRRGGAETQYFGPGTRLLVL.